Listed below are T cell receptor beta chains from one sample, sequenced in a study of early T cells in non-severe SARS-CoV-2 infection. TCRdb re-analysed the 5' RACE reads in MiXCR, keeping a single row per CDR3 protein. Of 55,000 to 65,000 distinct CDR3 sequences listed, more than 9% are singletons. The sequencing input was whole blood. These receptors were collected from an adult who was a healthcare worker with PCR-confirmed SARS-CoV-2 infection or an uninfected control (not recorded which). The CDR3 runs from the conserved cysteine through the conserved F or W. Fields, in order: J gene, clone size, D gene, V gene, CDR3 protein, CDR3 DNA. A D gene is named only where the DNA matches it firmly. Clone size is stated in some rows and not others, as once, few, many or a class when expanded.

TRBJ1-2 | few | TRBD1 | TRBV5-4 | CASSPYRGPDYGYTF | TGTGCCAGCAGCCCATACAGGGGGCCCGACTATGGCTACACCTTC
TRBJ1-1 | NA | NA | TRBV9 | CASSVEGVGTEAFF | TGTGCCAGCAGCGTAGAAGGGGTAGGAACTGAAGCTTTCTTT
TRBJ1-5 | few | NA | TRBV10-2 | CASSVWGGTDQPQHF | TGCGCCAGCAGTGTATGGGGGGGTACGGATCAGCCCCAGCATTTT
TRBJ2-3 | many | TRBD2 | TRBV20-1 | CSAQVGLAGGSTDTQYF | TGCAGTGCTCAGGTCGGACTAGCGGGAGGGAGCACAGATACGCAGTATTTT
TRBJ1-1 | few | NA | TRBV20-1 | CSASRGDTEAFF | TGCAGCGCCTCCCGGGGAGACACTGAAGCTTTCTTT
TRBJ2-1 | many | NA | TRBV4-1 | CASSQDPSNSYNEQFF | TGCGCCAGCAGCCAAGATCCAAGTAACTCCTACAATGAGCAGTTCTTC
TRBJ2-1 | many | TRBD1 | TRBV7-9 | CASSWARGRLAEQFF | TGTGCCAGCAGCTGGGCCAGGGGGCGTTTGGCTGAGCAGTTCTTC
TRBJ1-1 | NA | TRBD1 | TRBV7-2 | CASSLRTGDTEAFF | TGTGCCAGCAGCTTAAGGACAGGCGACACTGAAGCTTTCTTT
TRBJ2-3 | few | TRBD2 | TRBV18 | CASSSHGPYAGGMTDTQYF | TGTGCCAGCTCATCCCACGGCCCCTATGCGGGAGGAATGACAGATACGCAGTATTTT
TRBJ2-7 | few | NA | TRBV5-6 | CASSTDSGFSYEQYF | TGTGCCAGCAGCACCGACTCAGGGTTCTCCTACGAGCAGTACTTC
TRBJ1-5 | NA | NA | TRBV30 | CAWSVERFNQPQHF | TGTGCCTGGAGTGTAGAGCGCTTCAATCAGCCCCAGCATTTT
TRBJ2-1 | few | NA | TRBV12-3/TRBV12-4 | CASSPFRDEQFF | TGTGCCAGCAGCCCTTTTAGGGATGAGCAGTTCTTC
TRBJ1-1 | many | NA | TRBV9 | CASSVWAGVNTEAFF | TGTGCCAGCAGCGTTTGGGCGGGGGTGAACACTGAAGCTTTCTTT
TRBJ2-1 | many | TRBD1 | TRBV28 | CASSTGQGYNEQFF | TGTGCCAGCAGTACTGGACAGGGTTACAATGAGCAGTTCTTC
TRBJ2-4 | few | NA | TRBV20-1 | CSARRGTQKNIQYF | TGCAGTGCTAGGAGGGGGACCCAGAAAAACATTCAGTACTTC
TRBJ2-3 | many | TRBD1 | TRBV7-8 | CASSPTGGVNPDTQYF | TGTGCCAGCAGCCCGACAGGGGGGGTAAATCCAGATACGCAGTATTTT
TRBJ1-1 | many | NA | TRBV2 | CASTKSGDTEAFF | TGTGCCAGCACCAAGAGCGGGGACACTGAAGCTTTCTTT
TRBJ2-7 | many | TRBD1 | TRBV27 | CASSFGTGASYEQYF | TGTGCCAGCAGTTTTGGGACAGGGGCTTCCTACGAGCAGTACTTC
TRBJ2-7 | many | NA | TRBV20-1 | CSAVRQTEQYF | TGCAGTGCCGTACGACAGACCGAGCAGTACTTC
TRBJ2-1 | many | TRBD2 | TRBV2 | CASSASGGNEQFF | TGTGCCAGCAGTGCTAGCGGGGGGAATGAGCAGTTCTTC
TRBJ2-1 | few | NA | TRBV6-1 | CASIHLSRSHYNEQFF | TGTGCCAGCATTCACCTATCCCGGAGCCACTACAATGAGCAGTTCTTC
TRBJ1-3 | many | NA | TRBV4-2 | CASSPVATGSSGNTIYF | TGTGCCAGCAGCCCGGTTGCCACGGGATCCTCTGGAAACACCATATATTTT
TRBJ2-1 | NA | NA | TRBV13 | CASSPPTSRSNEQFF | TGTGCCAGCAGCCCACCGACTAGTAGGTCCAATGAGCAGTTCTTC
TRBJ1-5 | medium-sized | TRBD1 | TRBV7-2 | CASSFSGTGGQPQHF | TGTGCCAGCAGCTTTTCCGGGACAGGGGGTCAGCCCCAGCATTTT
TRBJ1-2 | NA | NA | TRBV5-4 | CASSLPLRAGNGYTF | TGTGCCAGCAGCCTCCCCCTTCGGGCAGGGAACGGCTACACCTTC
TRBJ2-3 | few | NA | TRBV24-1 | CATSATEEGDTQYF | TGTGCCACCAGTGCGACGGAAGAGGGAGATACGCAGTATTTT
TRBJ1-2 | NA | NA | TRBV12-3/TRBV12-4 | CASSRGEAGGYTF | TGTGCCAGCAGTCGGGGAGAGGCGGGAGGCTACACCTTC
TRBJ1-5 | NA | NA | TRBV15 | CATSYQDSNNQPQHF | TGTGCCACCAGCTACCAAGACAGTAACAATCAGCCCCAGCATTTT
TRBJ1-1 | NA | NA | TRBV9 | CASSVGGYTEAFF | TGTGCCAGCAGCGTAGGGGGGTACACTGAAGCTTTCTTT
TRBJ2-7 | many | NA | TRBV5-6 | CASSFRQSGSYEQYF | TGTGCCAGCAGCTTCCGACAGTCAGGATCCTACGAGCAGTACTTC
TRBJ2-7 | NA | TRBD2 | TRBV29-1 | CSASGTSVYEQYF | TGCAGCGCCTCCGGGACTAGTGTCTACGAGCAGTACTTC
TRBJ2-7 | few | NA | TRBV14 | CASSQVDSYEQYF | TGTGCCAGCAGCCAGGTCGACTCCTACGAGCAGTACTTC
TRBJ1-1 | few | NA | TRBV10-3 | CAISPDDRKNTEAFF | TGTGCCATCAGCCCTGACGACAGAAAGAACACTGAAGCTTTCTTT
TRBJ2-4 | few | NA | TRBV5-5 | CASSPTGIAKNIQYF | TGTGCCAGCAGTCCTACGGGAATAGCCAAAAACATTCAGTACTTC
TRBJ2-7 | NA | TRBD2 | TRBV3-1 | CASSPGLAAPYEQYF | TGTGCCAGCAGCCCGGGACTAGCGGCCCCCTACGAGCAGTACTTC
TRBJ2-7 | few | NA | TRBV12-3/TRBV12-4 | CASTLAILNSEQYF | TGTGCCAGCACCCTCGCAATACTCAACTCCGAGCAGTACTTC
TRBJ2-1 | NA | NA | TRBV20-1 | CSAARTIGNEQFF | TGCAGTGCTGCCCGGACTATTGGGAATGAGCAGTTCTTC
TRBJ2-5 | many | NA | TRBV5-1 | CASSRRTITGETQYF | TGCGCCAGCAGCAGACGAACTATTACAGGAGAGACCCAGTACTTC
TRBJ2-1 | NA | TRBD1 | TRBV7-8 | CASSVRDRDHNEQFF | TGTGCCAGCAGCGTCCGGGACAGGGACCACAATGAGCAGTTCTTC
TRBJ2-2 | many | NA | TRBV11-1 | CASSGPGSRDTGELFF | TGTGCCAGCAGCGGACCCGGCAGTCGGGACACCGGGGAGCTGTTTTTT
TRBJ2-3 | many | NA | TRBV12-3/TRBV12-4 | CASSLGGASTDTQYF | TGTGCCAGCAGTTTAGGTGGGGCTAGCACAGATACGCAGTATTTT
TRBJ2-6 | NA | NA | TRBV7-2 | CASTLGGSGANVLTF | TGTGCCAGCACCCTAGGGGGGTCAGGGGCCAACGTCCTGACTTTC
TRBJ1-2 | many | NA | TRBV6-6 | CASSYDGSYYGYTF | TGTGCCAGCAGTTACGATGGGAGCTACTATGGCTACACCTTC